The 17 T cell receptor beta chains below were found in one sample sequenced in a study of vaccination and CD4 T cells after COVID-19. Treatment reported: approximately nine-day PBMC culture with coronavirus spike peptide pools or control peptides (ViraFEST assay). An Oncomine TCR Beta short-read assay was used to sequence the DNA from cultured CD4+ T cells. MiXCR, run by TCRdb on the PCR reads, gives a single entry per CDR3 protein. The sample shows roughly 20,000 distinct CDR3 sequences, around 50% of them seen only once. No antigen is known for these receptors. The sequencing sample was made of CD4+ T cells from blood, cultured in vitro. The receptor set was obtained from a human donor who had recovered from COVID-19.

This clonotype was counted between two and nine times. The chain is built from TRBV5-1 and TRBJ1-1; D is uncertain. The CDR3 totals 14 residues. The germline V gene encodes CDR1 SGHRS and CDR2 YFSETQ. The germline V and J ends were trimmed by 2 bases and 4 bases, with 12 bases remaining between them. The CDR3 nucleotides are TGCGCCAGCAGCTTCGGGGTCCTGGGCACTGAAGCTTTCTTT. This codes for CASSFGVLGTEAFF.

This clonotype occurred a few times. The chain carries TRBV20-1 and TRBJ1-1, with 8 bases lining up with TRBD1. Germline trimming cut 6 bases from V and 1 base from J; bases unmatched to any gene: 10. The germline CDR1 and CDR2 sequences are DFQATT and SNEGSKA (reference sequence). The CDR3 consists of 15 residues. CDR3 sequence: CSAQRQGTGNTEAFF. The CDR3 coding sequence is TGCAGTGCCCAGAGACAGGGGACGGGGAACACTGAAGCTTTCTTT.

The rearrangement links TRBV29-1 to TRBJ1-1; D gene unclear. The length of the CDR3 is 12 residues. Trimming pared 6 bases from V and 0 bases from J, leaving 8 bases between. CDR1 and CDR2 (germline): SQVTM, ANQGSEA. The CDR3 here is CSVRTVNTEAFF. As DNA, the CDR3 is TGCAGCGTACGGACTGTGAACACTGAAGCTTTCTTT.

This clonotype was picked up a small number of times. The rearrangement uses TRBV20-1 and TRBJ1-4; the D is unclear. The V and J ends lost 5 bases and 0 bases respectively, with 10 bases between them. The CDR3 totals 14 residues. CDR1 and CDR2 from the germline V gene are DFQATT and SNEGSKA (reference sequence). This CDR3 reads CSAALQPTNEKLFF. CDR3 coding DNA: TGCAGTGCTGCACTCCAGCCAACTAATGAAAAACTGTTTTTT.

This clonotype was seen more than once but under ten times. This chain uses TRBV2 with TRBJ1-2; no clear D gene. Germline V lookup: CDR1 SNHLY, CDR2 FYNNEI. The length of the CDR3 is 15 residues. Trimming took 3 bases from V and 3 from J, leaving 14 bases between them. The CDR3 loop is CASSEGRSWDYGYTF. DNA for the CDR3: TGTGCCAGCAGTGAGGGCAGATCTTGGGACTATGGCTACACCTTC.

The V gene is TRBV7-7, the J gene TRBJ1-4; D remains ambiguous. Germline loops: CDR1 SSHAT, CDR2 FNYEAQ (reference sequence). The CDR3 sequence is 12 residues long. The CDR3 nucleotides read TGTGCTAGCCCGGGAAGGGCTGAAAAACTGTTTTTT. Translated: CASPGRAEKLFF. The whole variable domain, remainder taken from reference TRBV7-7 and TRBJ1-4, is GAGVSQSPRYKVTKRGQDVTLRCDPISSHATLYWYQQALGQGPEFLTYFNYEAQPDKSGLPSDRFSAERPEGSISTLTIQRTEQRDSAMYRCASPGRAEKLFFGSGTQLSVL.

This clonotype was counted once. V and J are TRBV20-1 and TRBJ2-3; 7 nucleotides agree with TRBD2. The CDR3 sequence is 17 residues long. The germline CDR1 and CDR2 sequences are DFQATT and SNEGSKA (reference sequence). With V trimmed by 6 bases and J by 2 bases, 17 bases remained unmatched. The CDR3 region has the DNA TGCAGTGCCCCCCGCGCGGGTTGGGCGGGAGACACAGATACGCAGTATTTT. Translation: CSAPRAGWAGDTDTQYF.

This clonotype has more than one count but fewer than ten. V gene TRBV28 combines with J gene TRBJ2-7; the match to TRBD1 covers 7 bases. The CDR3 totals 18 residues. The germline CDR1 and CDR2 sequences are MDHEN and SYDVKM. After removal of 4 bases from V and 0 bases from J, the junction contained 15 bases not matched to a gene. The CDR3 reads CASSSHPGPGQLSYEQYF. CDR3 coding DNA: TGTGCCAGCAGTTCCCACCCGGGCCCGGGACAGCTCTCCTACGAGCAGTACTTC.

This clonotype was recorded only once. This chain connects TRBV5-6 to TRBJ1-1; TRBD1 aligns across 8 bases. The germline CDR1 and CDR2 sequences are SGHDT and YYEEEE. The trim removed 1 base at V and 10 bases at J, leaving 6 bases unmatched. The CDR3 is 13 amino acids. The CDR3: CASSLLMTGAAFF. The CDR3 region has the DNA TGTGCCAGCAGCTTGTTGATGACAGGGGCAGCTTTCTTT.

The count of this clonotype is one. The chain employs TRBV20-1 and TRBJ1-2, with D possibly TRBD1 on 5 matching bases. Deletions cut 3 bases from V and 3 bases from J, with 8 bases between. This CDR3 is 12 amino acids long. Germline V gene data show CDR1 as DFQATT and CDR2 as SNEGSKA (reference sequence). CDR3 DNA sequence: TGCAGTGCTAGTCTAGGGGACTATGGCTACACCTTC. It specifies CSASLGDYGYTF.

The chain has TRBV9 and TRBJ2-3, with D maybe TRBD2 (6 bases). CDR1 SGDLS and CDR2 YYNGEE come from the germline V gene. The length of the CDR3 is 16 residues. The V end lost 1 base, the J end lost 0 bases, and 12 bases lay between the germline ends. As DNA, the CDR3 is TGTGCCAGCAGCGTACGTTATAGCGGAAGCACAGATACGCAGTATTTT. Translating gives CASSVRYSGSTDTQYF.

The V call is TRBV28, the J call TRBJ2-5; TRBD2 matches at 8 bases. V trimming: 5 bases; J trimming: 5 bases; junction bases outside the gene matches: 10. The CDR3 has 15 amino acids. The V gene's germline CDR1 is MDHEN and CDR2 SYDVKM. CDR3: CASSPPWVAGETQYF. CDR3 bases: TGTGCCAGCAGTCCCCCCTGGGTAGCGGGGGAGACCCAGTACTTC.

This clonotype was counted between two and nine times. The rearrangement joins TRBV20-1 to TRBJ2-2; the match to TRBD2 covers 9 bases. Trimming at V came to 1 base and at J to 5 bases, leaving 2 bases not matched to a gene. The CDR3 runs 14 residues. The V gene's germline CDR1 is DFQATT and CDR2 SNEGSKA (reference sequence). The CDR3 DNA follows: TGCAGTGCTAGAGGCCTAGCGGGGACCGGGGAGCTGTTTTTT. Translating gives CSARGLAGTGELFF.

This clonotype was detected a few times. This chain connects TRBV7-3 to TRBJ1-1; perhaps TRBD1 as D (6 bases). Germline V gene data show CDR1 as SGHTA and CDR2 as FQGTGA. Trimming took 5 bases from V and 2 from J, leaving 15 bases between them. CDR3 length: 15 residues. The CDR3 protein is CASSLHGQPNTEAFF. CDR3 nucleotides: TGTGCCAGCAGCCTCCATGGACAGCCAAACACTGAAGCTTTCTTT.

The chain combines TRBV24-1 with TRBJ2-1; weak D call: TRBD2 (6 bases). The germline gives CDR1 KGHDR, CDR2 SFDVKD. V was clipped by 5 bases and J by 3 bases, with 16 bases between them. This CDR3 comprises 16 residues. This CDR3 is CATSGNVAAGYNEQFF. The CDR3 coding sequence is TGTGCCACCAGTGGAAATGTTGCAGCGGGCTACAATGAGCAGTTCTTC.

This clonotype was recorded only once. The CDR3 spells CSARALAVSYNEQFF. Here the CDR3 DNA reads TGCAGTGCTAGGGCCTTAGCGGTCTCCTACAATGAGCAGTTCTTC. This chain links TRBV20-1 with TRBJ2-1; D is possibly TRBD2 (6 bases). V gave up 3 bases and J gave up 0 bases, with 12 bases separating them. The CDR3 covers 15 residues. Germline lookup yields CDR1 DFQATT and CDR2 SNEGSKA (reference sequence).

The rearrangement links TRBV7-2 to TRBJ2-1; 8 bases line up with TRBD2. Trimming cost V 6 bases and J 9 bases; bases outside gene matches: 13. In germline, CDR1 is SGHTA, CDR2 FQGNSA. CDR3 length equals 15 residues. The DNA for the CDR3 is TGTGCCAGCAGTCAGAGCGGGAGCACGCGTGCTGAGCAGTTCTTC. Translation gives CASSQSGSTRAEQFF.